Following are 15 T cell receptor beta chains from one sample sequenced in a study of blood T cell repertoires in COVID-19. Data came from immunoSEQ multiplex PCR; TCRdb stores just in-frame clones and leaves some out. This sample has about 310,000 clones, with around 87% found just once. Sequenced material: peripheral blood. The receptors derive from a man aged 45-65 years with active or convalescent COVID-19.

J is TRBJ1-1 and V is TRBV2; D is uncertain. The CDR3 length is 14 residues. CDR1 is SNHLY and CDR2 is FYNNEI in the germline V gene. V was shortened by 6 bases and J by 3 bases, with 14 bases between the two germline ends. Here the CDR3 DNA reads TGTGCCAGCAGCCTTATGGGTGGAGACACTGAAGCTTTCTTT. The encoded protein is CASSLMGGDTEAFF.

This sequence joins TRBV27 and TRBJ2-5; 7 bases line up with TRBD1. Germline V lookup: CDR1 MNHEY, CDR2 SMNVEV (reference sequence). The CDR3 is 15 amino acids. J gave up 2 bases and V 5 bases, and 8 bases lay outside the gene matches. This CDR3 reads CASSLMGQSQETQYF. The CDR3 nucleotides are TGTGCCAGCAGTCTAATGGGACAGTCACAAGAGACCCAGTACTTC.

The chain has TRBV12-3 or TRBV12-4 and TRBJ1-6; D uncertain. Trimming removed 6 bases at V and 4 bases at J, with 7 bases between. This CDR3 has 13 residues. CDR3 in amino acids: CASSTEYNSPLHF. CDR3 DNA sequence: TGTGCCAGCAGCACAGAGTATAATTCACCCCTCCACTTT.

The rearrangement uses TRBV7-3 and TRBJ2-6; tentatively, D is TRBD1 (6 bases). The ends were cut back, 2 bases at V and 5 bases at J, with 10 bases in the middle. CDR1 is SGHTA and CDR2 is FQGTGA in the germline V gene. The CDR3 runs 15 residues. The CDR3: CASSLSGDWANVLTF. The CDR3 DNA reads TGTGCCAGCAGCTTATCAGGGGATTGGGCCAACGTCCTGACTTTC. Complete variable domain (other parts from reference TRBV7-3 and TRBJ2-6): GAGVSQTPSNKVTEKGKYVELRCDPISGHTALYWYRQSLGQGPEFLIYFQGTGAADDSGLPNDRFFAVRPEGSVSTLKIQRTERGDSAVYLCASSLSGDWANVLTFGAGSRLTVL.

The chain links TRBV6-5 to TRBJ1-4, with D tentatively TRBD1 (5 bases). There are 15 residues in the CDR3. V was shortened by 6 bases and J by 5 bases, with 16 bases between the two germline ends. CDR1 and CDR2 (germline): MNHEY, SVGAGI. CDR3: CASSPHRTANEKLFF. The CDR3 coding sequence is TGTGCCAGCAGCCCCCACAGGACCGCCAATGAAAAACTGTTTTTT.

This chain links TRBV13 with TRBJ1-2; TRBD1 matches 7 bases. The J segment lost 0 bases and the V segment lost 7 bases, leaving 11 bases of the junction unmatched. This CDR3 region has 16 residues. Per germline, CDR1 PRHDT and CDR2 FYEKMQ (reference sequence). CDR3 bases: TGTGCCAGCACTCCCGCAGGGGGAATAACTAACTATGGCTACACCTTC. Encoded protein: CASTPAGGITNYGYTF.

This rearrangement joins TRBV5-4 to TRBJ1-2; 12 nucleotides match TRBD1. Germline loops: CDR1 SGHNT, CDR2 YYREEE (reference sequence). Losses at the gene ends were 4 bases for V and 4 bases for J; bases not matched to a gene: 11. CDR3 length: 17 amino acids. CDR3 loop: CASSPGTGGAGGYGYTF. For the CDR3, the DNA is TGTGCCAGCAGCCCCGGGACAGGGGGCGCTGGGGGCTATGGCTACACCTTC.

The V and J genes are TRBV27 and TRBJ2-3; 14 positions match TRBD2. CDR1 is MNHEY and CDR2 is SMNVEV in the germline V gene (reference sequence). The CDR3 extends over 18 amino acids. V shed 3 bases and J 6 bases; nucleotides not matched to a gene: 11. CDR3 amino acids: CASSFLLGLAGGQDTQYF. The CDR3 DNA follows: TGTGCCAGCAGTTTCCTCCTTGGACTAGCGGGGGGTCAGGATACGCAGTATTTT.

V usage is TRBV30 and J usage is TRBJ2-1; TRBD2 aligns across 13 bases. J was trimmed by 3 bases and V by 5 bases; bases with no gene match: 7. Per the germline V gene, CDR1 is GTSNPN and CDR2 is SVGIG (reference sequence). This CDR3 is built from 16 residues. The CDR3 coding sequence is TGTGCCTGGGGAAGACTAGCGGGGGGCGTCTACAATGAGCAGTTCTTC. Translation gives CAWGRLAGGVYNEQFF.

The rearrangement joins TRBV15 to TRBJ2-3; TRBD1 might be the D (5 bases). The V end was cut by 5 bases, the J end by 6 bases, with 21 bases between. Looked up from germline, CDR1 is LNHNV and CDR2 is YYDKDF (reference sequence). This CDR3 comprises 16 residues. The chain's CDR3 is CATSPQGVGPRDTQYF. DNA for the CDR3: TGTGCCACCAGCCCCCAGGGTGTAGGGCCACGGGATACGCAGTATTTT.

The chain recombines TRBV7-9 with TRBJ2-3, with 9 bases matching TRBD2. Germline lookup yields CDR1 SEHNR and CDR2 FQNEAQ (reference sequence). CDR3 length: 15 residues. V shed 1 base, J shed 4 bases, and the junction held 3 bases outside the gene matches. The CDR3 DNA reads as TGTGCCAGCAGCTTAGGCGGGGGGGAAGCAGATACGCAGTATTTT. Protein sequence: CASSLGGGEADTQYF.

The gene calls are TRBV19 and TRBJ2-6; D is unresolved. CDR3 length equals 16 residues. CDR1 and CDR2 (germline): LNHDA, SQIVND (reference sequence). V was trimmed by 3 bases and J by 2 bases, leaving 11 bases between them. CDR3 DNA sequence: TGTGCCAGTAGTATGGTAGTCCCACCTGGGGCCAACGTCCTGACTTTC. This encodes CASSMVVPPGANVLTF.

V gene TRBV2 combines with J gene TRBJ1-5, with D unclear. Trimming cost V 3 bases and J 2 bases, with 8 bases left between them. Germline-derived CDR1 and CDR2 are SNHLY and FYNNEI. This CDR3 contains 14 residues. The CDR3 sequence: CASSDPGRNQPQHF. CDR3 in DNA: TGTGCCAGCAGTGATCCAGGCCGCAATCAGCCCCAGCATTTT.

The chain carries TRBV6-2 or TRBV6-3 and TRBJ1-6; the D is unclear. The length of the CDR3 is 17 residues. CDR1 MNHEY and CDR2 SVGEGT come from the germline V gene. Trimming removed 1 base at V and 5 bases at J, with 15 bases between. The CDR3 coding sequence is TGTGCCAGCAGTTACTGGATGCCGGCGGTGGATAATTCACCCCTCCACTTT. Residues: CASSYWMPAVDNSPLHF.

With respect to this clone: The sample has other DNA sequences that encode this CDR3 too. The V gene is TRBV6-5, the J gene TRBJ1-1, with 7 bases identical to TRBD1. Germline CDR1 and CDR2: MNHEY and SVGAGI. J lost 1 base, V lost 5 bases, and 4 bases had no gene match. There are 14 residues in the CDR3. In DNA form, the CDR3 reads TGTGCCAGCAGTCCGCGGACAGGGAACACTGAAGCTTTCTTT. Encoded protein: CASSPRTGNTEAFF.